This T cell receptor (beta chain) came from a study of T cell responses to AZD1222 COVID-19 vaccine. Study outcomes and limitations: It should be noted that donors were predominantly white British and more often female, and clonal diversity was possibly underestimated. Dominant at 160-218 and 743-854, vaccine-associated CD4 TCRs also spanned spike. Sampling captured repertoires only after the peak T cell response. Increased Spike-specific TCR breadth and depth were observed after two AZD1222 doses.

Of note for this clone: The antigen remains unidentified.

Clones were sequenced by immunoSEQ multiplex PCR, and TCRdb holds only the in-frame ones, with some missing. The data show tens of thousands of clones, over 75% seen once. The CDR3 extends over 15 amino acids. Looked up from germline, CDR1 is SGHRS and CDR2 is YFSETQ. The ends lost 1 base at V and 4 bases at J; junction bases unmatched: 5. This specimen was peripheral blood, taken on day 0 of AZD1222 vaccination. The receptor comes from an adult in good health. The chain links TRBV5-1 to TRBJ2-5; 9 bases align to TRBD1. CDR3 sequence: CASSLTGGGIETQYF. CDR3 nucleotides: TGCGCCAGCAGCTTGACAGGGGGCGGGATAGAGACCCAGTACTTC. Supplemented by reference TRBV5-1 and TRBJ2-5, the full variable domain reads KAGVTQTPRYLIKTRGQQVTLSCSPISGHRSVSWYQQTPGQGLQFLFEYFSETQRNKGNFPGRFSGRQFSNSRSEMNVSTLELGDSALYLCASSLTGGGIETQYFGPGTRLLVL.